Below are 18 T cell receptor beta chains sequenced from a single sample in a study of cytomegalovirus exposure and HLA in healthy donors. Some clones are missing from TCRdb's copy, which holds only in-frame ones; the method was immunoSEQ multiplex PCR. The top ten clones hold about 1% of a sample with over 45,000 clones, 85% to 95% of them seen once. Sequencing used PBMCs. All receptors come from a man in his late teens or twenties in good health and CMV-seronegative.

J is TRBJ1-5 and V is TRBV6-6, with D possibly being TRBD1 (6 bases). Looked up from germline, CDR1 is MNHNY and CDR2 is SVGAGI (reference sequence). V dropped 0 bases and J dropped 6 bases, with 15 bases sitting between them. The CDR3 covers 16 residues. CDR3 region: CASSYSGATRGQPQHF. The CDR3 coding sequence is TGTGCCAGCAGTTACTCGGGGGCCACCCGGGGTCAGCCCCAGCATTTT.

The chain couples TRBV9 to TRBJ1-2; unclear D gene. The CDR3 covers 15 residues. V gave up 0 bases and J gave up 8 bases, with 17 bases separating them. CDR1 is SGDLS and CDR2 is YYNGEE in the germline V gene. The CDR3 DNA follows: TGTGCCAGCAGCGTAGAGTTCACCGGCAAGGAGGGCTACACCTTC. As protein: CASSVEFTGKEGYTF.

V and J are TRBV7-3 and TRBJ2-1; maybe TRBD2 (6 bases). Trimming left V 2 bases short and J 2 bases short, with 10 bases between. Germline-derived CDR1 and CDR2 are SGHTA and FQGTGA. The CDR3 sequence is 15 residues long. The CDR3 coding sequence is TGTGCCAGCAGCTTATGGGCGGGAACCTACAATGAGCAGTTCTTC. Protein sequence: CASSLWAGTYNEQFF.

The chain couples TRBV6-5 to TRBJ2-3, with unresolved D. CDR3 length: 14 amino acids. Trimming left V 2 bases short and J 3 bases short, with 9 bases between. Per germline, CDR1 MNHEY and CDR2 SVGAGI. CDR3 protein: CASSYQSRTDTQYF. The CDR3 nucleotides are TGTGCCAGCAGTTACCAGTCTAGAACAGATACGCAGTATTTT.

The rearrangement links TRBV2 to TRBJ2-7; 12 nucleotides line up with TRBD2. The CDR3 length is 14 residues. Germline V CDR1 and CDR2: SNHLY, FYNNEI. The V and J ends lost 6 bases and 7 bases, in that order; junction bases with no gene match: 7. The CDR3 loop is CASRRTSGIGEQYF. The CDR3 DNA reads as TGTGCCAGCAGGAGGACTAGCGGGATCGGGGAGCAGTACTTC. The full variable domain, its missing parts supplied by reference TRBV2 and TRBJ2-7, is EPEVTQTPSHQVTQMGQEVILRCVPISNHLYFYWYRQILGQKVEFLVSFYNNEISEKSEIFDDQFSVERPDGSNFTLKIRSTKLEDSAMYFCASRRTSGIGEQYFGPGTRLTVT.

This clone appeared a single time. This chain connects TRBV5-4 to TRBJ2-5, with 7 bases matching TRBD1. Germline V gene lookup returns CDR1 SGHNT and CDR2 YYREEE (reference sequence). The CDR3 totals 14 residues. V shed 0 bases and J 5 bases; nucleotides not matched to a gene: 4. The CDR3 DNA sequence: TGTGCCAGCAGCTTGGGAGGGGGCCAGGAGACCCAGTACTTC. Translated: CASSLGGGQETQYF.

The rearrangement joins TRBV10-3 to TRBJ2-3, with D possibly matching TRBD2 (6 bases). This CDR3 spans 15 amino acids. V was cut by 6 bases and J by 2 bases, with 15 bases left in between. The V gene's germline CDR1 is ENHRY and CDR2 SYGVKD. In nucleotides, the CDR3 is TGTGCCATCAGCCCCATGGCGGGATACACAGATACGCAGTATTTT. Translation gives CAISPMAGYTDTQYF.

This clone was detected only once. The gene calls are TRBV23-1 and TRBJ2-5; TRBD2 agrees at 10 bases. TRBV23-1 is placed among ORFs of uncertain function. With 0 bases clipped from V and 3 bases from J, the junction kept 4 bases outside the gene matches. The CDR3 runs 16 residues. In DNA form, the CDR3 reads TGCGCCAGCAGTCAATCGGGGCTAGCGGGAGAAGAGACCCAGTACTTC. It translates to CASSQSGLAGEETQYF.

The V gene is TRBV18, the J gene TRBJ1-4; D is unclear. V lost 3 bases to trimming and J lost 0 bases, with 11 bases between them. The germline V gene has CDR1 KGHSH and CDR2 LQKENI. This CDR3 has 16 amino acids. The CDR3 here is CASSPHPVATNEKLFF. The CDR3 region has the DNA TGTGCCAGCTCACCCCACCCGGTGGCAACTAATGAAAAACTGTTTTTT.

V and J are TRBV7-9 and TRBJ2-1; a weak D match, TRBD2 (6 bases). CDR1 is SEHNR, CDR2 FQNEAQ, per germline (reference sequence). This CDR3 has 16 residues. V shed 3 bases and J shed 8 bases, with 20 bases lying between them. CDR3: CASSFSGTNPLDEQFF. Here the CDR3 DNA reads TGTGCCAGCAGCTTTAGCGGAACCAACCCACTCGATGAGCAGTTCTTC.

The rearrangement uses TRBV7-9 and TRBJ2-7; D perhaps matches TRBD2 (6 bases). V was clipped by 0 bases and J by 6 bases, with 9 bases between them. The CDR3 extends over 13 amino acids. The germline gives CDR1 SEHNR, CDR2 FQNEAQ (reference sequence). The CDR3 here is CASSLAGGTEQYF. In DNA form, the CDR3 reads TGTGCCAGCAGCTTAGCGGGAGGCACCGAGCAGTACTTC.

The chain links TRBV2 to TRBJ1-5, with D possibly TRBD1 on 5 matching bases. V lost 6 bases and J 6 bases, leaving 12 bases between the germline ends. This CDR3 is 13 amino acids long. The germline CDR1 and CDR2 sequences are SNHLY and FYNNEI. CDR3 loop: CASRGSGFQPQHF. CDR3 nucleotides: TGTGCCAGCAGGGGGTCAGGGTTTCAGCCCCAGCATTTT.

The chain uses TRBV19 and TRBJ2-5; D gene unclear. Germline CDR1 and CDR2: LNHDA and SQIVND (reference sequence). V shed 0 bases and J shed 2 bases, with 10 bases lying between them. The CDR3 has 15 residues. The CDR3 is CASSIDLVLQETQYF. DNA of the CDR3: TGTGCCAGTAGTATAGATCTTGTTCTACAAGAGACCCAGTACTTC.

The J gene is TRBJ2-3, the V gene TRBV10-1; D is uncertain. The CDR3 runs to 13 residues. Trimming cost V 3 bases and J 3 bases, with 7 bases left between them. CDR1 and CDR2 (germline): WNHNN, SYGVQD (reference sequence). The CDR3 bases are TGCGCCAGCAGTGACGCCACTACAGATACGCAGTATTTT. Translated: CASSDATTDTQYF.

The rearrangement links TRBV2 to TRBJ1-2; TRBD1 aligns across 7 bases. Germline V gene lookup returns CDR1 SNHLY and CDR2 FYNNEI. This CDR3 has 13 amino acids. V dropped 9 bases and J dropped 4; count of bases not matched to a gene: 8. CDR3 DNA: TGTGCCAGTACAATTGACAGGGTCTATGGCTACACCTTC. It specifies CASTIDRVYGYTF.

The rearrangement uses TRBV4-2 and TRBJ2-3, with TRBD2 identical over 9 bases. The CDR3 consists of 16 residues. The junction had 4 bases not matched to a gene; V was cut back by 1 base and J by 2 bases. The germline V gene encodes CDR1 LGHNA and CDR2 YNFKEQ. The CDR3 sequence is CASSQGASGVTDTQYF. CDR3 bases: TGTGCCAGCAGCCAAGGGGCTAGCGGGGTCACAGATACGCAGTATTTT.

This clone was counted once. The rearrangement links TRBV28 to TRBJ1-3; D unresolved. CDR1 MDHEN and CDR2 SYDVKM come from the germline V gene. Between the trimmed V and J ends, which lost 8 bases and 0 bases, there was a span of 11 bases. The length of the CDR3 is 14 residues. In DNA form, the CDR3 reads TGTGCCAGCCATATGGGCAGCTCTGGAAACACCATATATTTT. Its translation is CASHMGSSGNTIYF.

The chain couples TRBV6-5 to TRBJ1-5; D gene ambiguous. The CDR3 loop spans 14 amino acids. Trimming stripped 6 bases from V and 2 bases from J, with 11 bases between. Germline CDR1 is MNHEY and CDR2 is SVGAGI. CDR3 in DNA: TGTGCCAGCAGCCCCGGTCGGGGCAATCAGCCCCAGCATTTT. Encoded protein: CASSPGRGNQPQHF.